Listed below are T cell receptor beta chains from one sample, sequenced in a study of neoadjuvant anti-PD-1 for oral cavity cancer. The protocol was immunoSEQ multiplex PCR, while the TCRdb copy is restricted to in-frame clones and leaves out a portion. This sample has approximately 23,000 clones, with 45% found just once. This material consisted of tumor tissue, taken after nivolumab (anti-PD-1) treatment. The source is a person aged 35-79 years with oral cavity squamous cell carcinoma. Each CDR3 is given with its conserved first and last residue. A D gene is named only where the DNA matches it firmly. Expanded clones get a size class; other rows say once, few or many, or leave the size out.

V gene	D gene	clone size	J gene	CDR3 protein	CDR3 DNA
TRBV7-6	TRBD1	many	TRBJ2-5	CASSLGDSKTQYF	TGTGCCAGCAGCTTAGGGGACAGCAAGACCCAGTACTTC
TRBV28	TRBD1	.	TRBJ2-1	CASSLGRTGLINEQFF	TGTGCCAGCAGTTTAGGGAGGACAGGGCTAATCAATGAGCAGTTCTTC
TRBV5-1	.	.	TRBJ2-5	CASSPPGAQETQYF	TGCGCCAGCTCTCCCCCCGGCGCACAAGAGACCCAGTACTTC
TRBV7-2	TRBD2	.	TRBJ2-3	CASSLSPSGGGDTQYF	TGTGCCAGCAGCTTAAGTCCTAGCGGGGGGGGTGATACGCAGTATTTT
TRBV5-1	TRBD1	many	TRBJ1-5	CASSLAGGLNQPQHF	TGCGCCAGCAGCTTGGCAGGGGGCCTCAATCAGCCCCAGCATTTT
TRBV5-1	.	.	TRBJ2-7	CASRIAGDRSYEQYF	TGCGCCAGCAGGATCGCGGGGGACAGATCCTACGAGCAGTACTTC
TRBV28	.	many	TRBJ2-7	CAIRSHSYEQYF	TGTGCCATCAGATCACACAGCTACGAGCAGTACTTC
TRBV5-1	.	few	TRBJ2-7	CASSSGLGSASEEYF	TGCGCCAGCAGCTCGGGGTTGGGGTCCGCGAGCGAAGAGTACTTC
TRBV7-7	TRBD2	.	TRBJ2-5	CASSRGASGGLPETQYF	TGTGCCAGCAGCAGGGGGGCTAGCGGGGGACTACCAGAGACCCAGTACTTC
TRBV7-8	TRBD1	.	TRBJ1-5	CASTPRGQSLLSNQPQHF	TGTGCCAGCACCCCCCGGGGACAGTCCCTCCTTAGCAATCAGCCCCAGCATTTT
TRBV11-3	.	.	TRBJ2-2	CASSSRTGELFF	TGTGCCAGCAGCTCCCGTACCGGGGAGCTGTTTTTT
TRBV15	.	.	TRBJ2-5	CATTHVSGGQTQYF	TGTGCCACCACCCATGTGAGTGGTGGGCAGACCCAGTACTTC
TRBV19	.	few	TRBJ2-1	CASSIVGEQFF	TGTGCCAGTAGTATAGTTGGTGAGCAGTTCTTC
TRBV6-6	.	.	TRBJ2-5	CASSRFGRTSQETQYF	TGTGCCAGCAGTCGATTCGGACGGACGTCGCAAGAGACCCAGTACTTC
TRBV7-9	.	.	TRBJ1-2	CASSPRDYHGYTF	TGTGCCAGCAGCCCACGGGACTACCATGGCTACACCTTC
TRBV18	TRBD1	.	TRBJ1-6	CASSRQGSASPLHF	TGTGCCAGCTCCCGACAGGGTAGCGCTTCACCCCTCCACTTT
TRBV20-1	.	.	TRBJ1-3	CSAEDRNTIYF	TGCAGTGCCGAGGACCGAAACACCATATATTTT
TRBV6-5	TRBD1	.	TRBJ2-5	CASSFATGGEGETQYF	TGTGCCAGCAGTTTCGCGACAGGGGGGGAAGGAGAGACCCAGTACTTC
TRBV4-3	TRBD1	.	TRBJ1-3	CASSQDFDRAGNTIYF	TGCGCCAGCAGCCAAGACTTCGACAGGGCTGGAAACACCATATATTTT
TRBV10-3	TRBD1	few	TRBJ1-1	CATSGTGVSTEAFF	TGTGCCACTTCCGGGACAGGGGTGAGCACTGAAGCTTTCTTT
TRBV12-5	TRBD2	many	TRBJ2-3	CASGLPGLVADTQYF	TGTGCTAGTGGTTTGCCCGGACTAGTCGCAGATACGCAGTATTTT
TRBV28	.	many	TRBJ1-1	CASSRHTNTEAFF	TGTGCCAGCAGCCGACACACGAACACTGAAGCTTTCTTT
TRBV5-4	TRBD2	.	TRBJ2-7	CASSLSAGGGGAYEQYF	TGTGCCAGCAGCTTGTCGGCCGGCGGCGGGGGGGCCTACGAGCAGTACTTC
TRBV6-1	.	.	TRBJ2-7	CASSDRAYEQYF	TGTGCCAGCAGTGATCGAGCCTACGAGCAGTACTTC
TRBV6-1	.	medium-sized	TRBJ2-7	CASSEGQEYYEQYF	TGTGCCAGCAGTGAAGGACAGGAATACTACGAGCAGTACTTC
TRBV27	TRBD1	once	TRBJ2-7	CASSSRQGYAYEQYF	TGTGCCAGCAGTTCCAGACAGGGGTACGCCTACGAGCAGTACTTC
TRBV5-1	TRBD2	few	TRBJ2-3	CASSSLAGTDTQYF	TGCGCCAGCAGCTCTCTAGCGGGCACAGATACGCAGTATTTT
TRBV5-1	.	few	TRBJ2-7	CASSLSGREQYF	TGCGCCAGCAGCCTTAGTGGGAGGGAGCAGTACTTC